The clone carrying this TCR beta chain was counted many times. No antigen is known for it. Trimming left V 2 bases short and J 2 bases short, with 7 bases between. The CDR3 extends over 13 amino acids. Germline assignment: CDR1 SNHLY and CDR2 FYNNEI. Patients affected by ophthalmopathy presented a Clinical Activity Score of at least 3, a NOSPECS grade of at least 4, and disease duration below 3 months. This specimen comes from a study of T cells in Graves' hyperthyroidism and ophthalmopathy. On the study more broadly: Peripheral blood draws took place at initial diagnosis, ahead of any treatment. Points from the study as a whole: Ophthalmopathy, which appeared later, was predicted by the model a median 6.5 months before onset.

Authors of the study amplified TCR beta CDR3 regions from RNA transcripts. HTBI primers were used for first-round RT-PCR of the TCR CDR3. One entry per CDR3 protein results from TCRdb running MiXCR on the multiplex PCR reads. The table has around 600,000 distinct CDR3 sequences, more than 13% seen once. This clonotype originated in a woman aged 18-29 years with Graves' ophthalmopathy. The sample was blood. V and J are TRBV2 and TRBJ2-7; D not resolved. DNA for the CDR3: TGTGCCAGCAGTGAAAAGGGTGCCTACGAGCAGTACTTC. Its protein product is CASSEKGAYEQYF.